This T cell receptor beta chain was captured in a study of blood T cells in healthy people across ages. Alongside a J-beta primer mix, a sample-barcoded 5' primer served in a second PCR lasting roughly 7 to 12 cycles. TCRdb re-called the 5' RACE reads through MiXCR, storing one row per CDR3 protein. The sample includes 1 million or so distinct CDR3 sequences, roughly 24% seen only once; the top ten take around 0.75%. Broader study findings: Estimates based on one million T cells were treated as lower bounds.

A few counts support this clonotype. Its antigen is not identified. Between the trimmed V and J ends, which lost 0 bases and 7 bases, there was a span of 7 bases. CDR1 and CDR2 (germline): LGHDT, YNNKEL (reference sequence). This CDR3 has 13 amino acids. These data were likewise used in another study, on T cells of mothers and their children.

Sequences were obtained from blood. The chain joins TRBV3-1 to TRBJ1-5; no firm D call. The clonotype comes from a girl aged 2 to 9 in good health. CDR3: CASSQETDQPQHF. CDR3 nucleotide sequence: TGTGCCAGCAGCCAAGAGACGGACCAGCCCCAGCATTTT.